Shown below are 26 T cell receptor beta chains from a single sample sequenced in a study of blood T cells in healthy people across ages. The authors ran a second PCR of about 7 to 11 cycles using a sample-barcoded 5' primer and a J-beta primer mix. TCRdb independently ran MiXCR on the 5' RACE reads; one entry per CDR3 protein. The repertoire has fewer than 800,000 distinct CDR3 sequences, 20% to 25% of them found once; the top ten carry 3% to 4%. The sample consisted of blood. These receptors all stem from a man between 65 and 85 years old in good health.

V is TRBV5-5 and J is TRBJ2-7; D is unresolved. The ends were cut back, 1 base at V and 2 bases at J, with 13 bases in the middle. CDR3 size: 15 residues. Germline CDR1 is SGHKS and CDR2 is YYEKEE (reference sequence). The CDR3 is CASSLNPGDPYEQYF. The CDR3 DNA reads TGTGCCAGCAGCTTGAACCCAGGAGACCCCTACGAGCAGTACTTC.

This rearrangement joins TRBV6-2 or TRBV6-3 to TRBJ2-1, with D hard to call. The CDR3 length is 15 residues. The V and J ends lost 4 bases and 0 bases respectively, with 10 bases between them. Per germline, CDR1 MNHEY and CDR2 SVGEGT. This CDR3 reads CASSLTAPSYNEQFF. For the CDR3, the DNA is TGTGCCAGCAGTTTGACGGCCCCCTCCTACAATGAGCAGTTCTTC.

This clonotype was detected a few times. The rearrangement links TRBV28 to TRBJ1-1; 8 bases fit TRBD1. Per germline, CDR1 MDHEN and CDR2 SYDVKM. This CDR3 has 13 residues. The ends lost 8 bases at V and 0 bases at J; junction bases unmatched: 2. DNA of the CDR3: TGTGCCAGCGGACAGGGAGTGAACACTGAAGCTTTCTTT. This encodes CASGQGVNTEAFF. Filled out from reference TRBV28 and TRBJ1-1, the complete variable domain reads DVKVTQSSRYLVKRTGEKVFLECVQDMDHENMFWYRQDPGLGLRLIYFSYDVKMKEKGDIPEGYSVSREKKERFSLILESASTNQTSMYLCASGQGVNTEAFFGQGTRLTVV.

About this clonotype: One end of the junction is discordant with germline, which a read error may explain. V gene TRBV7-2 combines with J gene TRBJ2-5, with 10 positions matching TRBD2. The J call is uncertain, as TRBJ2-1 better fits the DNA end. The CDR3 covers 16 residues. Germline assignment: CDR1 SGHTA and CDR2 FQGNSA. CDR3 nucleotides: TGTGCCAGTAGACCATCCACCAGCGGGAGGGTCAATGGGCAGTTCTTC. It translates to CASRPSTSGRVNGQFF.

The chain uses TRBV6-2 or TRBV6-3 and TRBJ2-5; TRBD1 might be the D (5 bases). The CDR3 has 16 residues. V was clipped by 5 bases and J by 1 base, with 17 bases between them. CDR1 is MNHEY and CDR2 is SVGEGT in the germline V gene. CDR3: CASSDSVTGFQETQYF. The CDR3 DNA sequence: TGTGCCAGCAGTGATTCCGTAACAGGATTCCAAGAGACCCAGTACTTC.

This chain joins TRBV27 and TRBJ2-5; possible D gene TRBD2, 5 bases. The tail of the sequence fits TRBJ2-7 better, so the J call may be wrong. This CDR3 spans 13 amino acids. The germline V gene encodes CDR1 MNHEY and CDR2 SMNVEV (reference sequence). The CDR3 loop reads CASSYGLDYEQYF. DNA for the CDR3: TGTGCCAGCAGTTACGGACTGGACTACGAGCAGTACTTC.

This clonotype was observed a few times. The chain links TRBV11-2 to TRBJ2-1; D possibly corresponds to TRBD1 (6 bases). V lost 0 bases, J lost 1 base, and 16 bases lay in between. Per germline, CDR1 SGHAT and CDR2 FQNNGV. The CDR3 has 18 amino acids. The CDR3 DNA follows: TGTGCCAGCAGCTTAGACAGGGGATCCCTCGGATCCTACAATGAGCAGTTCTTC. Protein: CASSLDRGSLGSYNEQFF.

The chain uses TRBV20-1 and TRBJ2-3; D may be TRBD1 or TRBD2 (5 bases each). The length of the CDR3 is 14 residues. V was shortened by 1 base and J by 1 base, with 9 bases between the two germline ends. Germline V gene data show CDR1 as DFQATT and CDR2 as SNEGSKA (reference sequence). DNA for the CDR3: TGCAGTGCTAGAGGGGGGAGTGGCACAGATACGCAGTATTTT. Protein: CSARGGSGTDTQYF.

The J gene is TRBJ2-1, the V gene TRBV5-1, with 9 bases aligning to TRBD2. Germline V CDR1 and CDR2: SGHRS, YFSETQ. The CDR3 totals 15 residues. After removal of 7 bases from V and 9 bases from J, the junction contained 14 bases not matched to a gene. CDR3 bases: TGCGCCAGCTTGAGGGATTTAGCGGGAGTGGGTGAGCAGTTCTTC. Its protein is CASLRDLAGVGEQFF.

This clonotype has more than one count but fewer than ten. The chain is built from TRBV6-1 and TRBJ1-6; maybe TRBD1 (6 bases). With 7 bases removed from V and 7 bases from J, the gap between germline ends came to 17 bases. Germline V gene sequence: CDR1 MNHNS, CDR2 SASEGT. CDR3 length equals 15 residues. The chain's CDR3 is CASIERGAGNSPLHF. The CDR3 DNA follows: TGTGCCAGCATCGAACGGGGGGCTGGGAATTCACCCCTCCACTTT.

The CDR3 spells CASSQVSRTEAFF. Written as DNA, the CDR3 is TGTGCCAGCAGCCAAGTGTCTCGTACTGAAGCTTTCTTT. The V gene is TRBV3-1, the J gene TRBJ1-1; D is uncertain. Between the trimmed V and J ends, which lost 1 base and 5 bases, there was a span of 8 bases. This CDR3 is built from 13 residues. Per the germline V gene, CDR1 is LGHDT and CDR2 is YNNKEL (reference sequence).

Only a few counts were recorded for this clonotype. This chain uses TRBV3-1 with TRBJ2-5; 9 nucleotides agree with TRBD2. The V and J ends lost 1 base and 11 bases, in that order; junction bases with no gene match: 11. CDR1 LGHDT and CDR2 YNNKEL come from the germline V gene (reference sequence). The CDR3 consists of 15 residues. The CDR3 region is CASSQAVAGVGEQYF. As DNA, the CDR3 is TGTGCCAGCAGCCAAGCTGTAGCGGGAGTGGGAGAGCAGTACTTC.

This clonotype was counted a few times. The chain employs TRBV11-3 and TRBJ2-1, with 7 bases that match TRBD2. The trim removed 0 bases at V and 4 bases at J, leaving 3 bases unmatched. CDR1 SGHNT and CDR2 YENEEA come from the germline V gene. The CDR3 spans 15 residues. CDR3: CASSLDNSGYNEQFF. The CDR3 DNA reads TGTGCCAGCAGCTTAGATAATAGCGGGTACAATGAGCAGTTCTTC.

The CDR3 loop reads CATSGPFSGTYNEQYF. DNA for the CDR3: TGTGCCACCAGTGGCCCCTTTAGCGGGACCTACAATGAGCAGTACTTC. This chain joins TRBV24-1 and TRBJ2-5; 8 nucleotides align to TRBD2. The CDR3 spans 16 residues. The germline CDR1 and CDR2 sequences are KGHDR and SFDVKD. V gave up 5 bases and J gave up 11 bases; unmatched junction bases: 18.

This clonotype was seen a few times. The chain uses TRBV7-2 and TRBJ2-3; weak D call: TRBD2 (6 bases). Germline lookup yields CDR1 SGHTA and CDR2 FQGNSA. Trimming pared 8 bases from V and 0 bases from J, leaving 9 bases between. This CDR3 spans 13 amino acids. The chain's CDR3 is CASLAPSTDTQYF. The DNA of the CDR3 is TGTGCCAGCCTAGCGCCAAGCACAGATACGCAGTATTTT.

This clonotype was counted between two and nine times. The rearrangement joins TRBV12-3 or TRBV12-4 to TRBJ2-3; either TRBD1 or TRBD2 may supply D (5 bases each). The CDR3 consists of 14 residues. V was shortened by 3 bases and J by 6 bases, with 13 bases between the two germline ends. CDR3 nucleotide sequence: TGTGCCAGCAGTTTCGGGGCGCTATCGGATACGCAGTATTTT. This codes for CASSFGALSDTQYF.

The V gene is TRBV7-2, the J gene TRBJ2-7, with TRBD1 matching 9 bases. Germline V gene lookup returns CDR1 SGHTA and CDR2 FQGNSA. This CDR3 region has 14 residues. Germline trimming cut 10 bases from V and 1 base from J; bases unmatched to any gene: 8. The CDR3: CATQNRGRSYEQYF. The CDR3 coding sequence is TGTGCCACTCAGAACAGGGGGCGTTCCTACGAGCAGTACTTC.

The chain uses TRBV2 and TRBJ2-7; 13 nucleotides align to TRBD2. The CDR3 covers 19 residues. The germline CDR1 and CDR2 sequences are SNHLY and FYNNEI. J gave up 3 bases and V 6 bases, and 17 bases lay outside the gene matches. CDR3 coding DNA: TGTGCCAGCAGACCAACACAATCGGGACTAGCGGGAACCTTCTACGAGCAGTACTTC. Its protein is CASRPTQSGLAGTFYEQYF.

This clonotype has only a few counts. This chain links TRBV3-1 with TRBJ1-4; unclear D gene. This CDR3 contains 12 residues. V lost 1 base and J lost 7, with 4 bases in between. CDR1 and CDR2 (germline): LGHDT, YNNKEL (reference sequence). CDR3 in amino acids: CASSQASEKLFF. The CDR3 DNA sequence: TGTGCCAGCAGCCAAGCAAGTGAAAAACTGTTTTTT.

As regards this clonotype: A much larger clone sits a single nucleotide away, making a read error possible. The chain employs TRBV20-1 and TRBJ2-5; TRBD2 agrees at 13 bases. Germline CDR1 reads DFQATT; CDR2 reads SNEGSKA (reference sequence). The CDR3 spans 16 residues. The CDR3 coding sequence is TGCAGTGCTAGAGACGGGACTAGCGGGAAAAAAGAGATCCAGTACTTC. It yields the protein CSARDGTSGKKEIQYF.

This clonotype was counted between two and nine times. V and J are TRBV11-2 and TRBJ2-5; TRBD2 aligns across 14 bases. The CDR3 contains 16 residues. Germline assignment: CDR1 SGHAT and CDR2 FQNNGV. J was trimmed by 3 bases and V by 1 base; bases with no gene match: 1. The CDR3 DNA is TGTGCCAGCAGCTTAGGGACTAGCGGGAGGAAAGAGACCCAGTACTTC. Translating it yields CASSLGTSGRKETQYF.

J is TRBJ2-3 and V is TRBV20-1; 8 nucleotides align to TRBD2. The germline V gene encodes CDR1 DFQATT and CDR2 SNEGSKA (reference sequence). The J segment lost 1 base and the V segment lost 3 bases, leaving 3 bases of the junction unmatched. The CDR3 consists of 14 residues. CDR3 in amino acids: CSASTSGGTDTQYF. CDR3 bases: TGCAGTGCTAGTACTAGCGGTGGCACAGATACGCAGTATTTT.

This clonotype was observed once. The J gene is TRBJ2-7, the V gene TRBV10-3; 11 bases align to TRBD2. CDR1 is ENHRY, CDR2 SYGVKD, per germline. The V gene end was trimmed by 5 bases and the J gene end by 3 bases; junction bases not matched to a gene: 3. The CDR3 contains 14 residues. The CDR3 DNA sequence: TGTGCCATCAGTCCGGGACTAGCGGTCTACGAGCAGTACTTC. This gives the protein CAISPGLAVYEQYF.

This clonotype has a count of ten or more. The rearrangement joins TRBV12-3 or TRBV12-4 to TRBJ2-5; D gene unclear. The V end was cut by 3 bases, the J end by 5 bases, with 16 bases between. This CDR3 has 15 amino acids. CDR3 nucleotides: TGTGCCAGCAGTTTTTTGCCGGTACTGGGGGAGACCCAGTACTTC. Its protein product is CASSFLPVLGETQYF.

CDR3 DNA: TGTGCCAGCAGCTTAGGAAAAGGGCGGACAGATACGCAGTATTTT. Translation gives CASSLGKGRTDTQYF. V and J are TRBV11-2 and TRBJ2-3; the D is unclear. Germline-derived CDR1 and CDR2 are SGHAT and FQNNGV. The CDR3 spans 15 residues. Trimming shortened V by 1 base and J by 3 bases, and 11 bases separated the two germline ends.

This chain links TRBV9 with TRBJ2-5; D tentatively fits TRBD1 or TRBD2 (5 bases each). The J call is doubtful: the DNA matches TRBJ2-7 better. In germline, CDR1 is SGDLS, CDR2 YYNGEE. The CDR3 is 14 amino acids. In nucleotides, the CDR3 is TGTGCCAGCAGCGTGGGGGACCCTGCGAACGAGCAGTACTTC. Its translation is CASSVGDPANEQYF.